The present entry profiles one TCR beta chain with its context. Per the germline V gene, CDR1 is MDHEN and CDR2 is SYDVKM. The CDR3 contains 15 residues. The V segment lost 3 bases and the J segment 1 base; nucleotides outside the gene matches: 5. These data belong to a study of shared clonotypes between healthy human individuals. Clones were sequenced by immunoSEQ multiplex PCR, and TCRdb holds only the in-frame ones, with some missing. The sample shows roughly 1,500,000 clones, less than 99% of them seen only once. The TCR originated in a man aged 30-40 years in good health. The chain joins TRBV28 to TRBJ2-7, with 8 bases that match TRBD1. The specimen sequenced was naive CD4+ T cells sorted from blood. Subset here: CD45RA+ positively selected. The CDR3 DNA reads TGTGCCAGCAGTTTTGGCAGGGGGCTATCCTACGAGCAGTACTTC. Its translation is CASSFGRGLSYEQYF.